This record looks at one T cell receptor beta chain sequence and its context. The antigen remains undetermined. This entry is derived from a study of cytomegalovirus exposure and HLA in healthy donors. V dropped 4 bases and J dropped 6; count of bases not matched to a gene: 19. Germline CDR1 SGHVS, CDR2 FNYEAQ. The CDR3 length is 18 residues. Study results and caveats: Cytomegalovirus association was listed for about 150 TCR beta chains. Accounts indicate the classifier identified cytomegalovirus status with strong specificity and sensitivity.

Assay used: immunoSEQ multiplex PCR; TCRdb lists only in-frame clones, some missing. The sample yields approximately 100,000 clones, roughly 84% seen once. The receptor comes from a man aged 18 to 29 in good health and CMV-seropositive. V gene TRBV7-6 combines with J gene TRBJ2-3, with 7 bases lining up with TRBD2. The sequenced sample was PBMCs. The CDR3 spells CASSSGGGTGGRRDTQYF. The CDR3 region has the DNA TGTGCCAGCAGCTCCGGGGGTGGGACGGGAGGACGTCGGGATACGCAGTATTTT.